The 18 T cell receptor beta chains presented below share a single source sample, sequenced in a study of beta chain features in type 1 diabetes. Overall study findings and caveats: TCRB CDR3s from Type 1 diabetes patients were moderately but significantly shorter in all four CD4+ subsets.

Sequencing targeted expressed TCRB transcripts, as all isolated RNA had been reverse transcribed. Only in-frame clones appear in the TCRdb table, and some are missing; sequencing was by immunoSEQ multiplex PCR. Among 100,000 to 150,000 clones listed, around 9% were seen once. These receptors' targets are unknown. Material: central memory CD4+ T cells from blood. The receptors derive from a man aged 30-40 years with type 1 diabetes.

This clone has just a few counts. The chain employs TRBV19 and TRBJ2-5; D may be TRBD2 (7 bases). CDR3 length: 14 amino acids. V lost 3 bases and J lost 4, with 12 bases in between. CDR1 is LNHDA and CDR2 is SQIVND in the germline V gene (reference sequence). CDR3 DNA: TGTGCCAGTAGTATGTGGGGGGGCGTAGAGACCCAGTACTTC. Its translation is CASSMWGGVETQYF. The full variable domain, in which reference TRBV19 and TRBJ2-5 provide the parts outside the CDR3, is DGGITQSPKYLFRKEGQNVTLSCEQNLNHDAMYWYRQDPGQGLRLIYYSQIVNDFQKGDIAEGYSVSREKKESFPLTVTSAQKNPTAFYLCASSMWGGVETQYFGPGTRLLVL.

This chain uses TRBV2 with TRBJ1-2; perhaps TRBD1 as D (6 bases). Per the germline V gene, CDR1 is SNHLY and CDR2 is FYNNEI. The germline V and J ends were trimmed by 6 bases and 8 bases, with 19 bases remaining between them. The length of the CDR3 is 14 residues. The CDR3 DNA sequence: TGTGCCAGCAGCCCCGGACAGTTTGGGAACGGCTACACCTTC. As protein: CASSPGQFGNGYTF.

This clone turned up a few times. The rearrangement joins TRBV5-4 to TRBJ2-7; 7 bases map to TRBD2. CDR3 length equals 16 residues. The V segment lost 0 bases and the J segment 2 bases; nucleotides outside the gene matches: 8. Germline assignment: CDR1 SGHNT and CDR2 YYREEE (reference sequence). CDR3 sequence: CASSLAGSGGAYEQYF. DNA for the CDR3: TGTGCCAGCAGCTTGGCCGGATCGGGGGGAGCCTACGAGCAGTACTTC.

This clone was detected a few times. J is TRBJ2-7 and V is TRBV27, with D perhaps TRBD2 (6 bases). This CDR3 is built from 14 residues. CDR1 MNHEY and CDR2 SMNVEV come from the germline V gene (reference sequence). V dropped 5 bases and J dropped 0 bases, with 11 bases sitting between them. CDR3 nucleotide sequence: TGTGCCAGCAGTATAGCGGAAAGCTCCTACGAGCAGTACTTC. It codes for CASSIAESSYEQYF.

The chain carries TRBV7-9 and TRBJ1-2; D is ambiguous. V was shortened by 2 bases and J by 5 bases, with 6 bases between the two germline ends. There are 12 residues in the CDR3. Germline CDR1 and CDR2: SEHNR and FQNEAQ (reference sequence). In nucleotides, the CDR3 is TGTGCCAGCAGCTTAAGGGAGTATGGCTACACCTTC. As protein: CASSLREYGYTF.

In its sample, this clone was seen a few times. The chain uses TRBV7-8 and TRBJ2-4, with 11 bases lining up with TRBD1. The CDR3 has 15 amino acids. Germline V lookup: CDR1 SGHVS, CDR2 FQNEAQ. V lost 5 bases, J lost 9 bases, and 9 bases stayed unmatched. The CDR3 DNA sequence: TGTGCCAGCAGCGTGACCCCGGGACAGGGGGTCATTCAGTACTTC. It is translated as CASSVTPGQGVIQYF.

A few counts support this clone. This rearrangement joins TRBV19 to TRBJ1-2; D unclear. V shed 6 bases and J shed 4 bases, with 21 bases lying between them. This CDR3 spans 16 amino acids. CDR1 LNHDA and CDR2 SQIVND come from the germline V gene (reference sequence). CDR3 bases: TGTGCCAGTAGCCCCAGCGGGGTGGGCAGGTCCTATGGCTACACCTTC. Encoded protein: CASSPSGVGRSYGYTF.

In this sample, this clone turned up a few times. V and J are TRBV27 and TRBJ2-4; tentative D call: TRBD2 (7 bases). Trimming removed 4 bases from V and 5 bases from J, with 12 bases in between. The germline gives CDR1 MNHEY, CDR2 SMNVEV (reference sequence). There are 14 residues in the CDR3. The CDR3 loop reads CASSWGGSENIQYF. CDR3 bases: TGTGCCAGCAGTTGGGGGGGCTCTGAAAACATTCAGTACTTC.

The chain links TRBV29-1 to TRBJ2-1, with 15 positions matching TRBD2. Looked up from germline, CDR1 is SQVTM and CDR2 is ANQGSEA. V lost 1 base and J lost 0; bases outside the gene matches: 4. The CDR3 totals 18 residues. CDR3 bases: TGCAGCGTTGAAGGGGGACTAGCGGGGGGTAGCTCCTACAATGAGCAGTTCTTC. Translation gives CSVEGGLAGGSSYNEQFF.

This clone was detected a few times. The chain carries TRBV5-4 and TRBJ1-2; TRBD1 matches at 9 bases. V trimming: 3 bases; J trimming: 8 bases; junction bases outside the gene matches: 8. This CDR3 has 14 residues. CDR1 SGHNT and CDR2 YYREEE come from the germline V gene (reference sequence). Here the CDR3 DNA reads TGTGCCAGCAGCTCGACAGGGGGGCCTGGCGGCTACACCTTC. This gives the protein CASSSTGGPGGYTF.

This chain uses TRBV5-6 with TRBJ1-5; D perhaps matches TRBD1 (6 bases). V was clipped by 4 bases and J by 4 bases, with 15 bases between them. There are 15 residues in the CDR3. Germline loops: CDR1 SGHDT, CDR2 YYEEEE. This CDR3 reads CASSGTGRTNQPQHF. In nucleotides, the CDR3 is TGTGCCAGCAGCGGTACAGGGCGAACTAATCAGCCCCAGCATTTT.

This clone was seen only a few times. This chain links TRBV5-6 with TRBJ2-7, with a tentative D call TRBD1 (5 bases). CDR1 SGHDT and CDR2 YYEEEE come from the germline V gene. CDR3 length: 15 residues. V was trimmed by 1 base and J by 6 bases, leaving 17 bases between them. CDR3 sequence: CASSLSPGLNGEQYF. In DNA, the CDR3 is TGTGCCAGCAGCTTGTCCCCAGGGCTAAATGGCGAGCAGTACTTC.

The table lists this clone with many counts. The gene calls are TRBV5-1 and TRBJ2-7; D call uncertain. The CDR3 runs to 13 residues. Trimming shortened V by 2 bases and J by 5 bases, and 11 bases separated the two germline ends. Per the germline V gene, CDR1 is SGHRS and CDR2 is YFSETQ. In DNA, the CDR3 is TGCGCCAGCAGCTTTGTGCCGGTAGACGAGCAGTACTTC. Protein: CASSFVPVDEQYF.

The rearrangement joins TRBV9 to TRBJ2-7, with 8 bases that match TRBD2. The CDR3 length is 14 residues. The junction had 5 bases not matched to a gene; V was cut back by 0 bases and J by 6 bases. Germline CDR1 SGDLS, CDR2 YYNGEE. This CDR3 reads CASSVESAGAEQYF. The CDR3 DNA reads TGTGCCAGCAGCGTAGAGTCAGCGGGGGCCGAGCAGTACTTC.

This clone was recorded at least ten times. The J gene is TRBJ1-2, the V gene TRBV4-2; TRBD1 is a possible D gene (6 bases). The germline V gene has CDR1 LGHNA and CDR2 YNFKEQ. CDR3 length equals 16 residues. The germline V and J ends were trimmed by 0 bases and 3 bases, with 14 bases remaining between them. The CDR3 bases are TGTGCCAGCAGCCAAGAGAAAACAGCAGGGGACTATGGCTACACCTTC. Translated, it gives CASSQEKTAGDYGYTF.

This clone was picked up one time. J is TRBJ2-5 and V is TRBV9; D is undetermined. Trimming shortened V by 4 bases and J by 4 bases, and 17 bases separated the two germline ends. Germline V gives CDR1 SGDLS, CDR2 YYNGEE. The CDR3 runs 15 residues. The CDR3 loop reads CASSPTSIRSETQYF. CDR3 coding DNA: TGTGCCAGCAGCCCCACCTCAATCAGGTCAGAGACCCAGTACTTC.

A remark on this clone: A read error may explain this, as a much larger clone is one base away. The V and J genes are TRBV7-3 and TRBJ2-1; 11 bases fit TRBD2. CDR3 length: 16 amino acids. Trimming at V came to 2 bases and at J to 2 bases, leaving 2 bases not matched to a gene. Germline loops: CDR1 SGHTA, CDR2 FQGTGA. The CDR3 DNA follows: TGTGCCAGCAGCTTATCACTAGCGGGGGCCTACAATGAGCAGTTCTTC. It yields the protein CASSLSLAGAYNEQFF.

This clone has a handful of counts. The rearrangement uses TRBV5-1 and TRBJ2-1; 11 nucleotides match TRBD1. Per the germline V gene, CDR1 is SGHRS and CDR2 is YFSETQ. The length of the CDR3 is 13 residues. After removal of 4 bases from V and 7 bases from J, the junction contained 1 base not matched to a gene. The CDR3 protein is CASSGQGANEQFF. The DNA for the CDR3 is TGCGCCAGCAGCGGACAGGGGGCTAATGAGCAGTTCTTC.